This paragraph covers one TCR beta chain sequence. This clone is large (0.1 to 1%) in its sample. Its antigen is still unknown. Within one base of it there is no much larger clone, and no base qualities were kept. This entry is derived from a study of sequential checkpoint blockade in melanoma (dated by TCRdb to about 2019). Study-level background: Using 1:1 randomization, the trial assigned patients either to first-line nivolumab followed by ipilimumab (arm A) or to ipilimumab followed by nivolumab (arm B). Maintenance nivolumab was given following each of the two trial sequences.

The intended sense of this specimen's treatment or condition label: randomized to nivolumab then ipilimumab (arm A) or the reverse (arm B). Prior DNA-damaging chemotherapy had not been received by any trial patient. A FACS Aria II flow cytometer was used to sort live CD3+CD8+ cells that were negative for CD19 and CD56 from thawed PBMCs. Samples came from patients with melanoma in CheckMate 064, a randomized, open-label phase II trial of sequential checkpoint blockade. Peripheral blood mononuclear cells were obtained through leukapheresis, purified using Ficoll-Paque, and frozen in human serum containing 10% DMSO. Purity of sorted blood CD3+CD8+ cells was verified at >98% immediately after sorting, followed by DNA extraction. What the study reported, not specific to this receptor: The response-prediction model combining TCR metrics and mutation burden needs validation in larger, independent patient cohorts.

The V end loses 5 bases and the J end loses 10 bases, and a stretch of 15 bases separates them. Taken from cysteine to phenylalanine, the CDR3 has 13 residues. Only the CDR3 DNA stays, 39 bases, in frame from base 1. CDR1 and CDR2, looked up from the germline V gene (reference sequence), are MNHEY and SMNVEV. The immunoSEQ Assay was used to immunosequence TCRbeta CDR3 regions from genomic DNA. Before high-throughput sequencing, the genomic DNA was amplified using bias-controlled multiplex PCR. The authors' analysis ran thus. To quantify the absolute abundance of each unique TCRbeta CDR3 region, the sequences were collapsed and filtered. Clonality, defined as 1 minus Pielou's evenness, was calculated using only productive rearrangements. A previously published method was used to identify clones with significantly greater frequencies in on-treatment samples than in baseline samples. TCRdb mirrors the immuneACCESS table, restricted to in-frame sequences. Some clones are absent from its copies; in checked studies, under half trace to an unresolved V gene, and the reason for the others is unknown. The D gene and trimming were derived from the DNA, and the V and J assignments and clone size from that table. The sample records about 4,800 clones, about 73% of which are singletons. Of the sample, 67% is held by the ten largest clones.

This chain joins TRBV27 to TRBJ2-1, with a weak D call of TRBD2 (6 bases match). The sequencing used CD8+ T cells sorted from blood (inferred from file names), collected from a patient given nivolumab and ipilimumab in sequence. The receptor comes from a human donor with melanoma. The CDR3 in this case is CASSPTSQWEQFF. The base sequence is TGTGCCAGCAGTCCTACTAGCCAGTGGGAGCAGTTCTTC.